This note documents a single TCR beta chain sequence. The record originates from a study of follicular helper T cells after annual influenza vaccination. The germline gives CDR1 SGHRS, CDR2 YFSETQ. V lost 0 bases and J lost 0, with 15 bases in between. The CDR3 loop spans 18 amino acids. Generated by immunoSEQ multiplex PCR, the TCRdb table keeps only in-frame clones and is missing some. Here the sample spans some 11,000 clones, about 84% being singletons. This chain links TRBV5-1 with TRBJ1-4, with a possible D match to TRBD1 (5 bases). Sequencing used CXCR5- memory CD4+ T cells sorted from blood, obtained 6 weeks after influenza vaccination. This TCR came from an adult who received the influenza vaccine. The CDR3: CASSLGATGVPTNEKLFF. The CDR3, as DNA: TGCGCCAGCAGCTTGGGGGCGACGGGGGTTCCAACTAATGAAAAACTGTTTTTT.